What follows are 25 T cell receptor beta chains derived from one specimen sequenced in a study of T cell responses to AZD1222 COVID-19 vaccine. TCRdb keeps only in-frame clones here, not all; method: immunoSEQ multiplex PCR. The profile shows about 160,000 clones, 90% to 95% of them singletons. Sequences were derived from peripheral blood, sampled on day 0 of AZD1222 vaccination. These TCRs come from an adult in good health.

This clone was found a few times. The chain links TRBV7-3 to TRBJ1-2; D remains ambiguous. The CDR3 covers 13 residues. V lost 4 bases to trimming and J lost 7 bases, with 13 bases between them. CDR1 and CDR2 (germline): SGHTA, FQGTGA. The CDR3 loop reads CASSSTADGGYTF. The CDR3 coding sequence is TGTGCCAGCAGCTCCACAGCCGACGGTGGCTACACCTTC.

Written as DNA, the CDR3 is TGTGCCAGCGGACAGGTGGGTGAGCAGTACTTC. The encoded protein is CASGQVGEQYF. The J gene is TRBJ2-7, the V gene TRBV28, with 7 bases aligning to TRBD1. The CDR3 is made up of 11 amino acids. CDR1 and CDR2 from the germline V gene are MDHEN and SYDVKM. V lost 8 bases and J lost 7; bases outside the gene matches: 5.

The CDR3 sequence: CASSLYTYNQPQHF. The CDR3 DNA reads as TGTGCCAGCAGCTTGTACACTTACAATCAGCCCCAGCATTTT. This chain links TRBV5-6 with TRBJ1-5; no clear D gene. Germline V CDR1 and CDR2: SGHDT, YYEEEE. CDR3 length: 14 residues. The V and J ends lost 1 base and 3 bases respectively, with 8 bases between them.

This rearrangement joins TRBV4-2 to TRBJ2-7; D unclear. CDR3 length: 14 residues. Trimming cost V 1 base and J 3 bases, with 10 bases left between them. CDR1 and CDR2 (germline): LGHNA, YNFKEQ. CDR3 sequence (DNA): TGTGCCAGCAGCCAAGCACCAGGACGCTACGAGCAGTACTTC. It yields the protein CASSQAPGRYEQYF.

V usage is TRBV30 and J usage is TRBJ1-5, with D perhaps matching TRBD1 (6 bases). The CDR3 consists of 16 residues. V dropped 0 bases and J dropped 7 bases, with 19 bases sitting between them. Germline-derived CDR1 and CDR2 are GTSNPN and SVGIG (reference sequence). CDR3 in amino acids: CAWSVPGGPYTQPQHF. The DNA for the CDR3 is TGTGCCTGGAGTGTGCCCGGGGGGCCCTACACGCAGCCCCAGCATTTT.

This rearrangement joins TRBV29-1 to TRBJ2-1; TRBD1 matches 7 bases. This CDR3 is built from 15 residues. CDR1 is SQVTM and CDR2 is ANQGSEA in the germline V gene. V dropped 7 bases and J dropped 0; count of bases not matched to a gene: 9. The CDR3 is CSALRTGSSYNEQFF. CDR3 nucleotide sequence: TGCAGCGCCCTACGGACAGGCAGCTCCTACAATGAGCAGTTCTTC.

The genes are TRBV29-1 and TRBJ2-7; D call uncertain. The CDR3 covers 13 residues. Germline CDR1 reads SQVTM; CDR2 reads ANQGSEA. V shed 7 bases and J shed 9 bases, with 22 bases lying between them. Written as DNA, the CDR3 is TGCAGCGCATTAGTGGGTGGTAATTTGGGGCAGTACTTC. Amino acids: CSALVGGNLGQYF.

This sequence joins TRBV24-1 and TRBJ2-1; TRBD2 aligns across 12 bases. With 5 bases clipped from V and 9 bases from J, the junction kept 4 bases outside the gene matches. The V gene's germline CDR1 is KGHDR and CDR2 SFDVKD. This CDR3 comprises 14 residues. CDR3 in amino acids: CATSALTSGGEQFF. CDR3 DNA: TGTGCCACCAGTGCCCTGACTAGCGGGGGTGAGCAGTTCTTC.

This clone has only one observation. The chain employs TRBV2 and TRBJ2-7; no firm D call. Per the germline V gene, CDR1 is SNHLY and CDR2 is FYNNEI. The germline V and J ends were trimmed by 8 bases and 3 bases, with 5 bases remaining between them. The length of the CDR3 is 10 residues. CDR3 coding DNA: TGTGCCAGCCCCAGCTACGAGCAGTACTTC. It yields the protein CASPSYEQYF.

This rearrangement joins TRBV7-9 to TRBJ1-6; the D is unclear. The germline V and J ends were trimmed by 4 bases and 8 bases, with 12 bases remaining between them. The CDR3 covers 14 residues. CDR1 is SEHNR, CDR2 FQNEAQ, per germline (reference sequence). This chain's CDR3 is CASSSGPGDSPLHF. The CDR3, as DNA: TGTGCCAGCAGCTCAGGTCCGGGAGATTCACCCCTCCACTTT.

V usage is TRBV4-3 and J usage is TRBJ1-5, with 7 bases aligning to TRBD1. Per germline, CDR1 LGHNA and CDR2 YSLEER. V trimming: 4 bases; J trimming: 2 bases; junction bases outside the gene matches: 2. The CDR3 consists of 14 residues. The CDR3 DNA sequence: TGCGCCAGCAGCCGGGACAGCCGCAATCAGCCCCAGCATTTT. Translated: CASSRDSRNQPQHF.

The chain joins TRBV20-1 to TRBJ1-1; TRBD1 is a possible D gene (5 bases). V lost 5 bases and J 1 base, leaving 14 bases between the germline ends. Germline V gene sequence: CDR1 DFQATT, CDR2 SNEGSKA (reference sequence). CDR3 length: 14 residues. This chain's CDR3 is CSAGGQGRNTEAFF. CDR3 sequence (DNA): TGCAGTGCTGGTGGCCAGGGCCGGAACACTGAAGCTTTCTTT.

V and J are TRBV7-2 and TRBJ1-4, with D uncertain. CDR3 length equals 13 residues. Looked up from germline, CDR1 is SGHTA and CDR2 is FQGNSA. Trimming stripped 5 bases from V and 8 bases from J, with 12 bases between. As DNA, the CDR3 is TGTGCCAGCAGCCTTGACATGCGGGAAAAACTGTTTTTT. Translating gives CASSLDMREKLFF. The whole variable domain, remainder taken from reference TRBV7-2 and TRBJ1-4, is GAGVSQSPSNKVTEKGKDVELRCDPISGHTALYWYRQSLGQGLEFLIYFQGNSAPDKSGLPSDRFSAERTGGSVSTLTIQRTQQEDSAVYLCASSLDMREKLFFGSGTQLSVL.

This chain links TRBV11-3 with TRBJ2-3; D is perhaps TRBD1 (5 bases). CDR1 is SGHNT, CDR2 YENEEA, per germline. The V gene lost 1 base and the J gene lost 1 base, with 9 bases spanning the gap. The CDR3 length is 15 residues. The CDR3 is CASSLGGRGTDTQYF. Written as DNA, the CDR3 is TGTGCCAGCAGCTTAGGGGGCAGAGGCACAGATACGCAGTATTTT.

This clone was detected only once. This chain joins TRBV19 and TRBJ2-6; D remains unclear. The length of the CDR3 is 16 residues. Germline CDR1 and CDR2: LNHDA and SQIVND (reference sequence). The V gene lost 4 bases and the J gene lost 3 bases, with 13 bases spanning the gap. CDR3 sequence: CASSNSGLRGANVLTF. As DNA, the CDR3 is TGTGCCAGTAGTAACTCCGGGTTACGTGGGGCCAACGTCCTGACTTTC.

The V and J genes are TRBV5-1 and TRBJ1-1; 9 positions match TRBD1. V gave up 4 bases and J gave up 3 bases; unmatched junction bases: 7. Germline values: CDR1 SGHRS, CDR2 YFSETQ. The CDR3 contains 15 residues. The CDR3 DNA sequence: TGCGCCAGCAGCCGGACAGGGGATGCGGACACTGAAGCTTTCTTT. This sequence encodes CASSRTGDADTEAFF.

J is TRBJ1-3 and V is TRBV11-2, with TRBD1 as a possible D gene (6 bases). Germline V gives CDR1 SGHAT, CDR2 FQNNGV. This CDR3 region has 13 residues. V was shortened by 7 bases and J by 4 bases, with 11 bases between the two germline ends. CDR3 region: CASTPGVGNTIYF. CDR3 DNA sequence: TGTGCCAGCACCCCAGGGGTCGGAAACACCATATATTTT.

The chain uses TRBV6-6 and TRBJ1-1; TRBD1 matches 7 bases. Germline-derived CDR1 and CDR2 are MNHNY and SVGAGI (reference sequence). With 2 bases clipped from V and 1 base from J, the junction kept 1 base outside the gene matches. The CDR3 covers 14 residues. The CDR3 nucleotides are TGTGCCAGCAGTTACGACAGGGAGAACACTGAAGCTTTCTTT. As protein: CASSYDRENTEAFF.

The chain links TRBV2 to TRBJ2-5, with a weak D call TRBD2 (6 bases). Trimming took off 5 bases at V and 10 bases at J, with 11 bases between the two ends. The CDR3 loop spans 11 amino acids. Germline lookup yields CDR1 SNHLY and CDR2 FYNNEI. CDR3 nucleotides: TGTGCCAGCAGTACTAGCACCGACCAGTACTTC. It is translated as CASSTSTDQYF.

The CDR3 DNA sequence: TGTGCCAGCAGTGGAAACACAGGATACGAGCAGTACTTC. Residues: CASSGNTGYEQYF. The chain uses TRBV12-3 or TRBV12-4 and TRBJ2-7, with a weak D call TRBD1 (5 bases). The CDR3 is 13 amino acids. Trimming removed 5 bases at V and 4 bases at J, with 12 bases between.

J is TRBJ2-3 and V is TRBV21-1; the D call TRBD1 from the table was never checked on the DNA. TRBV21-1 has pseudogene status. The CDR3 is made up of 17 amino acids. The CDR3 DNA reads TGTGCCAGCAGCAAAGACGGCAGGCAACTCAGCACAGATACGCAGTATTTT. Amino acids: CASSKDGRQLSTDTQYF.

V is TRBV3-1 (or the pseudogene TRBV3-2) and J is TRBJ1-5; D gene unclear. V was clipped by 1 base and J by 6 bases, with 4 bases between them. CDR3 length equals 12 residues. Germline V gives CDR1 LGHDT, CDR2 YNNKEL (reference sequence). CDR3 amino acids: CASSQGRQPQHF. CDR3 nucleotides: TGTGCCAGCAGCCAAGGGCGTCAGCCCCAGCATTTT.

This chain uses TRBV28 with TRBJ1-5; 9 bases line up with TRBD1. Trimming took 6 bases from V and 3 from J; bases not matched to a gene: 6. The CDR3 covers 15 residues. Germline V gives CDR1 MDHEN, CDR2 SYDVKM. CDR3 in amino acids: CASSRQGEFNQPQHF. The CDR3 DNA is TGTGCCAGCAGCCGACAGGGGGAATTCAATCAGCCCCAGCATTTT. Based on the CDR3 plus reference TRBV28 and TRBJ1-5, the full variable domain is DVKVTQSSRYLVKRTGEKVFLECVQDMDHENMFWYRQDPGLGLRLIYFSYDVKMKEKGDIPEGYSVSREKKERFSLILESASTNQTSMYLCASSRQGEFNQPQHFGDGTRLSIL.

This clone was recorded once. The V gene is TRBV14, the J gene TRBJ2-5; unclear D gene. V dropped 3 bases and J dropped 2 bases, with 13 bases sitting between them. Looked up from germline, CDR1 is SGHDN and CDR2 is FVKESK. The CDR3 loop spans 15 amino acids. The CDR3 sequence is CASSHKLGRQETQYF. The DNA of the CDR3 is TGTGCCAGCAGCCACAAGCTGGGTCGTCAAGAGACCCAGTACTTC.

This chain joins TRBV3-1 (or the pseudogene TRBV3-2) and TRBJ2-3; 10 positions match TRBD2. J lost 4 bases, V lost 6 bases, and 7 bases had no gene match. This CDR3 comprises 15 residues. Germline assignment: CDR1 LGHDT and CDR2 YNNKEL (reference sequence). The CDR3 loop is CASSPSGSGADTQYF. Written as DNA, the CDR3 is TGTGCCAGCAGTCCTAGCGGGAGCGGCGCAGATACGCAGTATTTT.